The source of this T cell receptor beta chain is a study of shared clonotypes between healthy human individuals. Measured with immunoSEQ multiplex PCR; TCRdb has only the in-frame clones, and not every one. The data show roughly 1,500,000 clones, with around 98.5% seen just once and around 0.38% held by the top ten. The sequence derives from a man aged 30-40 years in good health. The sequenced sample was naive CD4+ T cells sorted from blood. The subset here: CD45RA+ positively selected.

In DNA form, the CDR3 reads TGTGCCAGCAGCCCCCGTCCCCCCAAGGTCTCCTACAATGAGCAGTTCTTC. Translation: CASSPRPPKVSYNEQFF. The rearrangement links TRBV7-9 to TRBJ2-1; D gene ambiguous. The germline gives CDR1 SEHNR, CDR2 FQNEAQ (reference sequence). Trimming took off 5 bases at V and 0 bases at J, with 17 bases between the two ends. The CDR3 consists of 17 residues. Full variable domain (rest looked up from reference TRBV7-9 and TRBJ2-1): DTGVSQNPRHKITKRGQNVTFRCDPISEHNRLYWYRQTLGQGPEFLTYFQNEAQLEKSRLLSDRFSAERPKGSFSTLEIQRTEQGDSAMYLCASSPRPPKVSYNEQFFGPGTRLTVL.